This record covers a single T cell receptor beta chain. The antigen remains unidentified. The source of the sample is a study of a mutant IDH1 vaccine in newly diagnosed glioma. Study overall: The first vaccination came 4-6 weeks after radiotherapy alone, or with temozolomide cycles. The sex distribution of treated patients was 62.5% male and about 38% female, with a mean age of 40.4 years. Earlier therapy was either radiotherapy, temozolomide, or both, and most got both.

Only in-frame clones appear in the TCRdb table, and some are missing; sequencing was by immunoSEQ multiplex PCR. Of approximately 45,000 clones listed, 85% to 90% are singletons. The time point here: week 35, safety follow-up. Doses consisted of 300 ug of mutant IDH1 20-mer peptide each, paired with topical imiquimod. Donors' newly diagnosed IDH1-mutant WHO grade 3 or 4 astrocytomas lacked nuclear ATRX. Trimming took 4 bases from V and 2 from J; bases not matched to a gene: 4. Germline CDR1 and CDR2: SGHNT and YYREEE (reference sequence). The CDR3 loop spans 15 amino acids. The sample in question was PBMCs, obtained from a glioma patient whose treatment included an IDH1 peptide vaccine. The rearrangement links TRBV5-4 to TRBJ2-7, with 12 bases that match TRBD2. The TCR comes from a woman between 40 and 55 years old with glioma. The CDR3 DNA reads TGTGCCAGCAGCGGCTGGACTAGCGGGACCTACGAGCAGTACTTC. It is translated as CASSGWTSGTYEQYF.